This T cell receptor (beta chain) was profiled in a study of OX40 agonist ivuxolimab in advanced cancers. Patients who had autoimmune disease history or got systemic immunosuppression were left out. The CDR3 extends over 14 amino acids. In germline, CDR1 is LNHDA, CDR2 SQIVND (reference sequence). V was trimmed by 5 bases and J by 1 base, leaving 8 bases between them. Sequencing used immunoSEQ multiplex PCR; TCRdb keeps in-frame clones, though not all of them. Of about 77,000 clones in the sample, around 83% are singletons; the top ten hold around 0.73%. Here the sequenced sample was CD4+ or CD8+ T cells sorted from blood, taken in a trial of the OX40 agonist ivuxolimab. This sequence was found in an adult with an advanced solid tumor such as melanoma, head and neck, liver or kidney cancer. This chain connects TRBV19 to TRBJ2-2, with D maybe TRBD2 (5 bases). Here the CDR3 reads CASSLARNTGELFF. The DNA of the CDR3 is TGTGCCAGTAGTTTAGCGAGGAACACCGGGGAGCTGTTTTTT.